This T cell receptor (beta chain) is drawn from a study of early T cells in non-severe SARS-CoV-2 infection. This clonotype was picked up a small number of times. V was clipped by 1 base and J by 12 bases, with 13 bases between them. Germline loops: CDR1 SGHTA, CDR2 FQGNSA. CDR3 length: 13 amino acids. Individual cDNA molecules were tagged with unique molecular identifiers, the study reported. From the 5' RACE reads, TCRdb called clonotypes with MiXCR, one entry per CDR3 protein. The data contain about 83,000 distinct CDR3 sequences, over 13% of them singletons. Sequenced input: whole blood. The chain uses TRBV7-2 and TRBJ2-1; no definite D call. The clonotype comes from an adult who was a healthcare worker with PCR-confirmed SARS-CoV-2 infection or an uninfected control (not recorded which). The CDR3 DNA is TGTGCCAGCAGCTTAGGCCTGGGTAGGATGCAGTTCTTC. This translates into CASSLGLGRMQFF.